Following are 12 T cell receptor beta chains from one sample sequenced in a study of blood T cells in healthy people across ages. PCR was performed a second time for roughly 7 to 11 cycles using a sample-barcoded 5' primer and a J-beta primer mix. MiXCR, applied by TCRdb to the 5' RACE reads, yields one record per CDR3 protein. The sample has hundreds of thousands of distinct CDR3 sequences; roughly 43% are singletons. The sample was blood. These receptors were collected from an elderly man in good health.

This clonotype was recorded a few times. V usage is TRBV4-3 and J usage is TRBJ1-4; 7 bases map to TRBD1. Germline CDR1 reads LGHNA; CDR2 reads YSLEER. This CDR3 spans 16 amino acids. The V segment lost 3 bases and the J segment 8 bases; nucleotides outside the gene matches: 12. CDR3 region: CASSHDKGQHDEKLFF. CDR3 DNA sequence: TGCGCCAGCAGCCACGATAAGGGACAGCACGACGAAAAACTGTTTTTT.

This clonotype was recorded many times. One junction end does not reproduce the germline sequence, and a read error may be involved. J is TRBJ2-5 and V is TRBV20-1; the D gene is possibly TRBD1 (5 bases). The CDR3 totals 12 residues. CDR1 is DFQATT, CDR2 SNEGSKA, per germline (reference sequence). As DNA, the CDR3 is TGCAGTGTCCCCCGACAGCAAGAGGCCCAGTACTTC. Encoded protein: CSVPRQQEAQYF.

The chain uses TRBV20-1 and TRBJ2-1; the D gene is possibly TRBD2 (5 bases). The V gene lost 0 bases and the J gene lost 4 bases, with 13 bases spanning the gap. This CDR3 contains 15 residues. Germline loops: CDR1 DFQATT, CDR2 SNEGSKA (reference sequence). CDR3 in amino acids: CSARDPGLLYNEQFF. As DNA, the CDR3 is TGCAGTGCTAGAGATCCCGGACTCCTTTACAATGAGCAGTTCTTC.

The rearrangement joins TRBV9 to TRBJ2-7, with D unclear. The CDR3 is made up of 13 amino acids. Germline-derived CDR1 and CDR2 are SGDLS and YYNGEE. V shed 0 bases and J shed 2 bases, with 6 bases lying between them. CDR3 sequence (DNA): TGTGCCAGCAGCGTAGGAGAAACCTACGAGCAGTACTTC. Translation: CASSVGETYEQYF.

This chain connects TRBV3-1 to TRBJ1-1; D unresolved. V shed 0 bases and J shed 0 bases, with 20 bases lying between them. Germline lookup yields CDR1 LGHDT and CDR2 YNNKEL (reference sequence). This CDR3 comprises 19 residues. In nucleotides, the CDR3 is TGTGCCAGCAGCCAAGATTTTACAGAACGGGGTTGCATGAACACTGAAGCTTTCTTT. This encodes CASSQDFTERGCMNTEAFF.

The J gene is TRBJ2-5, the V gene TRBV4-3; D is tentatively TRBD1 or TRBD2 (5 bases each). Germline loops: CDR1 LGHNA, CDR2 YSLEER. The CDR3 is made up of 13 amino acids. V was clipped by 1 base and J by 7 bases, with 10 bases between them. CDR3 region: CASSQVRGRTQYF. CDR3 nucleotide sequence: TGCGCCAGCAGCCAAGTGAGGGGTAGGACCCAGTACTTC.

The CDR3: CASSRSSYNSPLHF. CDR3 bases: TGTGCCAGCAGCCGGTCCTCCTATAATTCACCCCTCCACTTT. This sequence joins TRBV7-6 and TRBJ1-6; no firm D call. The CDR3 totals 14 residues. Germline V gene lookup returns CDR1 SGHVS and CDR2 FNYEAQ. V was pared by 5 bases and J by 0 bases, with 5 bases between.

To note about this clonotype: Relative to the germline gene, one junction end is altered; a read error may explain this. The chain is built from TRBV5-1 and TRBJ2-7, with D perhaps assigned TRBD1 or TRBD2 (5 bases each). CDR3 length: 16 residues. Germline lookup yields CDR1 SGHRS and CDR2 YFSETQ. The CDR3 DNA sequence: TGCGCCCGCAGCTTGGGAGCTACAGGTTCCTCCTACGAGCAGTACTTC. Amino acids: CARSLGATGSSYEQYF.

The CDR3 protein is CASRPVGAIQTTQETQYF. CDR3 bases: TGTGCAAGTCGCCCCGTGGGGGCAATACAAACTACACAAGAGACCCAGTACTTC. The chain has TRBV12-2 and TRBJ2-5; the DNA was not used to check the table's D call, TRBD1. TRBV12-2 is a pseudogene segment. CDR3 length: 18 residues.

The chain carries TRBV9 and TRBJ2-3, with 10 positions matching TRBD2. J gave up 3 bases and V 4 bases, and 5 bases lay outside the gene matches. The length of the CDR3 is 15 residues. Germline-derived CDR1 and CDR2 are SGDLS and YYNGEE. The CDR3 spells CASSSLAGVTDTQYF. In nucleotides, the CDR3 is TGTGCCAGCAGCTCCCTAGCGGGAGTGACAGATACGCAGTATTTT. The whole variable domain, filled in from reference TRBV9 and TRBJ2-3, reads DSGVTQTPKHLITATGQRVTLRCSPRSGDLSVYWYQQSLDQGLQFLIQYYNGEERAKGNILERFSAQQFPDLHSELNLSSLELGDSALYFCASSSLAGVTDTQYFGPGTRLTVL.

This clonotype was counted many times. This sequence joins TRBV6-2 or TRBV6-3 and TRBJ2-3; 8 nucleotides align to TRBD2. Unmatched junction bases numbered 6, after V lost 2 bases and J lost 5 bases. The germline V gene has CDR1 MNHEY and CDR2 SVGEGT. This CDR3 comprises 15 residues. The CDR3 spells CASSYVAGNGDTQYF. CDR3 coding DNA: TGTGCCAGCAGTTACGTAGCGGGAAACGGAGATACGCAGTATTTT.

This rearrangement joins TRBV20-1 to TRBJ1-4; D gene unclear. CDR1 and CDR2 (germline): DFQATT, SNEGSKA (reference sequence). Trimming took off 0 bases at V and 7 bases at J, with 12 bases between the two ends. This CDR3 has 14 amino acids. Written as DNA, the CDR3 is TGCAGTGCTAGAGATGAAAGGCGGTTTGAAAAACTGTTTTTT. Translation gives CSARDERRFEKLFF.